The subject of this entry is one T cell receptor beta chain. The CDR3 extends over 15 amino acids. Trimming cost V 2 bases and J 0 bases; bases outside gene matches: 2. CDR1 is MNHEY and CDR2 is SMNVEV in the germline V gene (reference sequence). This entry belongs to a study of T cell changes during pregnancy in multiple sclerosis. TCRdb's table, derived via immunoSEQ multiplex PCR, lists solely in-frame clones and lacks some. This table holds about 75,000 clones, under 95% found once. The starting material was CD4+ T cells from peripheral blood mononuclear cells, obtained before pregnancy. This sequence originates from a female donor with multiple sclerosis, enrolled in a pregnancy study. V and J are TRBV27 and TRBJ2-7; 9 positions match TRBD2. The CDR3 loop reads CASSLEAGGSYEQYF. Here the CDR3 DNA reads TGTGCCAGCAGTTTAGAAGCGGGGGGCTCCTACGAGCAGTACTTC.